The rows below give T cell receptor beta chains drawn from one sample of a study of tumor-infiltrating lymphocytes in primary liver carcinoma. TCRdb fed the multiplex PCR reads into MiXCR, producing one record per CDR3 protein. Among 150,000 to 200,000 distinct CDR3 sequences listed, approximately 80% were seen once. The sequenced material came from tumor tissue from primary liver carcinoma. Receptors originate from a man between 35 and 55 years old with primary liver carcinoma and hepatitis B virus infection. Both conserved end residues are part of each CDR3. Fields, in order: J gene, V gene, CDR3 protein.

J: TRBJ1-1
V: TRBV29-1
CDR3: CSVVRRGVNTEAFF

J: TRBJ2-7
V: TRBV4-2
CDR3: CASSRNWVGDSSYEQYF

J: TRBJ1-1
V: TRBV4-2
CDR3: CANSQDCGNTEAFF

J: TRBJ1-2
V: TRBV12-3/TRBV12-4
CDR3: CASSLRGIVYGYTF

J: TRBJ1-5
V: TRBV11-3
CDR3: CASSLDLGLAQPQHF

J: TRBJ2-7
V: TRBV18
CDR3: CASSPLAGEEQYF

J: TRBJ2-7
V: TRBV11-3
CDR3: CATRQWVISYDQYF

J: TRBJ2-5
V: TRBV4-1
CDR3: CTSSQGSSSGRDTQYF

J: TRBJ2-1
V: TRBV12-3/TRBV12-4
CDR3: CTTRKEAEQFF

J: TRBJ1-2
V: TRBV29-1
CDR3: CGVGQASSYTF

J: TRBJ1-5
V: TRBV11-2
CDR3: CASSLVGLTGSNKPQHF

J: TRBJ1-5
V: TRBV5-1
CDR3: CASSLGGVGQPQQF

J: TRBJ2-2
V: TRBV6-2/TRBV6-3
CDR3: CASSIQGAPKTGELFF

J: TRBJ2-2
V: TRBV4-2
CDR3: CASSQRGLAGDYGELLF

J: TRBJ1-2
V: TRBV11-2
CDR3: CASSLDGNYDYTF

J: TRBJ2-1
V: TRBV11-1
CDR3: CVSSSNGMSRLFNDLFF

J: TRBJ1-1
V: TRBV6-6
CDR3: CASRYDRGLHEAFF

J: TRBJ2-1
V: TRBV29-1
CDR3: CSVALREAYNEQFF

J: TRBJ2-1
V: TRBV12-3/TRBV12-4
CDR3: CASRTRNEQFF

J: TRBJ2-1
V: TRBV11-3
CDR3: CASSLATGADYYEQFF

J: TRBJ1-6
V: TRBV11-2
CDR3: CVSSLVLGGPLHF

J: TRBJ2-3
V: TRBV4-2
CDR3: CASSQGQLVANTQYF

J: TRBJ1-4
V: TRBV4-2
CDR3: CASSQEAKGDPPREKLFF

J: TRBJ1-2
V: TRBV4-2
CDR3: CARGPFVGMGGYTF

J: TRBJ2-1
V: TRBV5-4
CDR3: CASNLRGGSNEQFF

J: TRBJ1-2
V: TRBV7-9
CDR3: CASSFPGQGAGGYTF

J: TRBJ1-2
V: TRBV28
CDR3: CAYSPREDAGYTF

J: TRBJ1-5
V: TRBV12-3/TRBV12-4
CDR3: CASSTDRDQPQHF

J: TRBJ2-7
V: TRBV2
CDR3: CASSGDRGSYEQYF

J: TRBJ1-1
V: TRBV6-1
CDR3: CAGSYDRANTEAFF

J: TRBJ2-3
V: TRBV11-2
CDR3: CASSLDSLGTDTQYF

J: TRBJ2-2
V: TRBV29-1
CDR3: CSASLAGGWTGELSF

J: TRBJ2-7
V: TRBV4-2
CDR3: CASRQGDRGHEQYF

J: TRBJ1-1
V: TRBV7-9
CDR3: CAISLSENTEAFF

J: TRBJ2-7
V: TRBV6-1
CDR3: CVSSEGTSGLHEQYF

J: TRBJ1-1
V: TRBV11-1
CDR3: CASILAGAGNNEAFF

J: TRBJ2-7
V: TRBV6-1
CDR3: CASTPNRALNSYEQYF

J: TRBJ2-1
V: TRBV24-1
CDR3: CATSEYSTTSSYDEQFF

J: TRBJ2-4
V: TRBV11-2
CDR3: CVNSSPGLAGPAKNIQYF